This T cell receptor (beta chain) was sequenced during a study of cytomegalovirus exposure and HLA in healthy donors. Study overall: Out of roughly 200 million T cells, an earlier analysis found roughly 100 million unique TCR beta sequences in total. Study observations and caveats: In a later analysis, across HLA loci, associated TCR counts were highest for DRB1, lowest for HLA-C. About 87% or about 30% of the time was how often most TCR beta V segments were productive, according to an earlier analysis.

In the case of this clone: Its antigen is undetermined. Additional DNA sequences in this sample encode the identical CDR3.

Germline assignment: CDR1 SGHDT and CDR2 YYEEEE. The CDR3 covers 11 residues. V was pared by 4 bases and J by 5 bases, with 6 bases between. The PCR was carried out with 60 Vbeta primers and 13 Jbeta primers. Sequenced by immunoSEQ multiplex PCR; TCRdb stores in-frame clones only, minus some. This sample has approximately 130,000 clones, with around two thirds found just once. This TCR came from a woman aged 40 to 50 in good health and CMV-seronegative. Specimen: PBMCs. J is TRBJ2-5 and V is TRBV5-6; no firm D call. The CDR3 DNA reads as TGTGCCAGCAGCCTCCGGGAGACCCAGTACTTC. Translating it yields CASSLRETQYF.